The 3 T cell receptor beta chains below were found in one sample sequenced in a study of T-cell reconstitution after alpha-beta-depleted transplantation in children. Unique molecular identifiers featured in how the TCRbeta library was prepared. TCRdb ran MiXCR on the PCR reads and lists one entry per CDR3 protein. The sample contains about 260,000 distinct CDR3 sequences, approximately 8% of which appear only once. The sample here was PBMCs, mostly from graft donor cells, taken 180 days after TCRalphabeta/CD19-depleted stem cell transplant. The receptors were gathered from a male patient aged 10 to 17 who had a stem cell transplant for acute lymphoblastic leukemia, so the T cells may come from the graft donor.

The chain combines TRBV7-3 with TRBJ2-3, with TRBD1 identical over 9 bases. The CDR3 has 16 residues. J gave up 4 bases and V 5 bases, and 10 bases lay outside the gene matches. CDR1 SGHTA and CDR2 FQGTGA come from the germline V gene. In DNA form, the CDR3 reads TGTGCCAGCAGCAGAACCGGGACAGGGTGGTCAGATACGCAGTATTTT. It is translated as CASSRTGTGWSDTQYF.

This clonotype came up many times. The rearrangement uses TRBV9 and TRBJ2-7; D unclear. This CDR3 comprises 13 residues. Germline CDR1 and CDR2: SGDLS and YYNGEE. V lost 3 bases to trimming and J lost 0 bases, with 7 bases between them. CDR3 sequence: CASSDGNSYEQYF. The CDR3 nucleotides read TGTGCCAGCAGCGATGGGAACTCCTACGAGCAGTACTTC.

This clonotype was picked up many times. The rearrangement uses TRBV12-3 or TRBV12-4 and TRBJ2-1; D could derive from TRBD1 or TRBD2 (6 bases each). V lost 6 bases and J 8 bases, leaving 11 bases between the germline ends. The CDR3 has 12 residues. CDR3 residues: CASSPGGHEQFF. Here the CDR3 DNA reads TGTGCCAGCAGCCCCGGGGGCCATGAGCAGTTCTTC.